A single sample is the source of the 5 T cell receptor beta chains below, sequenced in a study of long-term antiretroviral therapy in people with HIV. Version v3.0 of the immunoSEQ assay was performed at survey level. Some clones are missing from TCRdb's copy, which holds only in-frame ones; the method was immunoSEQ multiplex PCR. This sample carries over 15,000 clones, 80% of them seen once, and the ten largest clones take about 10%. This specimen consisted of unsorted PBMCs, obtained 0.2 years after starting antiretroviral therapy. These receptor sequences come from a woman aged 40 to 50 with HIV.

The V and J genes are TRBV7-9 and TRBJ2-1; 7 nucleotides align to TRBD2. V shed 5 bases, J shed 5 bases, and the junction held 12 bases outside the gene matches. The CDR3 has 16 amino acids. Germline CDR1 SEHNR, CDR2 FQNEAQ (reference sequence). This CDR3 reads CASSARWEGVHNEQFF. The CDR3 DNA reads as TGTGCCAGCAGCGCCCGCTGGGAGGGAGTCCACAATGAGCAGTTCTTC.

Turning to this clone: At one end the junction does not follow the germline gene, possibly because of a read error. As DNA, the CDR3 is TGTGCCAGCAGGTTAGGCTGGACCGTGAACACCGGGGAGCTGTTTTTT. It codes for CASRLGWTVNTGELFF. This sequence joins TRBV7-9 and TRBJ2-2; no definite D call. Germline V gene sequence: CDR1 SEHNR, CDR2 FQNEAQ (reference sequence). The CDR3 consists of 16 residues.

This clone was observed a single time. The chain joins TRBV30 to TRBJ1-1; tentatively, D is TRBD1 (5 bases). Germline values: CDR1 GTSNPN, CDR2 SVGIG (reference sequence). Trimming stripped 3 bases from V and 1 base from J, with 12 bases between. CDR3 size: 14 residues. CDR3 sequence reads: CAWSLTVENTEAFF. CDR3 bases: TGTGCCTGGAGCTTGACAGTAGAGAACACTGAAGCTTTCTTT.

CDR3: CSVWSQGGEKLFF. The CDR3 DNA sequence: TGCAGCGTTTGGTCGCAGGGGGGCGAAAAACTGTTTTTT. The chain joins TRBV29-1 to TRBJ1-4, with 7 bases matching TRBD1. Germline V gene lookup returns CDR1 SQVTM and CDR2 ANQGSEA. Trimming removed 5 bases from V and 8 bases from J; junction bases left unmatched: 8. The CDR3 runs to 13 residues.

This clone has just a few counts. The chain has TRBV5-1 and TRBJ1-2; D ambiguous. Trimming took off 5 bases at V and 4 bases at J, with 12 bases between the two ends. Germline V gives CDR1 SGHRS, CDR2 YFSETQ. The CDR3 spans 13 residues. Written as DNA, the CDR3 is TGCGCCAGCAGGGTCAGACCGACCTATGGCTACACCTTC. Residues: CASRVRPTYGYTF.